One and the same sample provided the 3 T cell receptor beta chains below, sequenced in a study of OX40 agonist ivuxolimab in advanced cancers. Measured with immunoSEQ multiplex PCR; TCRdb has only the in-frame clones, and not every one. The sample consists of some 94,000 clones, 92% of them appearing once. Sequenced here: CD4+ or CD8+ T cells sorted from blood, sampled in a trial of the OX40 agonist ivuxolimab. Receptors were obtained from an adult with an advanced solid tumor such as melanoma, head and neck, liver or kidney cancer.

V is TRBV10-1 and J is TRBJ1-3; D gene ambiguous. V lost 0 bases and J 0 bases, leaving 9 bases between the germline ends. This CDR3 contains 16 residues. Looked up from germline, CDR1 is WNHNN and CDR2 is SYGVQD (reference sequence). CDR3 in amino acids: CASSESIANSGNTIYF. The CDR3, as DNA: TGCGCCAGCAGTGAGTCGATAGCCAACTCTGGAAACACCATATATTTT.

The V and J genes are TRBV19 and TRBJ1-1, with D uncertain. This CDR3 region has 11 residues. Germline V CDR1 and CDR2: LNHDA, SQIVND (reference sequence). V lost 11 bases and J 1 base, leaving 8 bases between the germline ends. The CDR3 DNA is TGTGCCTCCTTAGGGAACACTGAAGCTTTCTTT. This translates into CASLGNTEAFF.

The chain employs TRBV9 and TRBJ2-1, with 10 bases lining up with TRBD2. This CDR3 region has 17 residues. The V segment lost 3 bases and the J segment 3 bases; nucleotides outside the gene matches: 9. Germline CDR1 SGDLS, CDR2 YYNGEE. The CDR3 region is CASSDLSGRADYNEQFF. The CDR3 DNA reads as TGTGCCAGCAGCGACCTGAGCGGGAGGGCCGACTACAATGAGCAGTTCTTC.